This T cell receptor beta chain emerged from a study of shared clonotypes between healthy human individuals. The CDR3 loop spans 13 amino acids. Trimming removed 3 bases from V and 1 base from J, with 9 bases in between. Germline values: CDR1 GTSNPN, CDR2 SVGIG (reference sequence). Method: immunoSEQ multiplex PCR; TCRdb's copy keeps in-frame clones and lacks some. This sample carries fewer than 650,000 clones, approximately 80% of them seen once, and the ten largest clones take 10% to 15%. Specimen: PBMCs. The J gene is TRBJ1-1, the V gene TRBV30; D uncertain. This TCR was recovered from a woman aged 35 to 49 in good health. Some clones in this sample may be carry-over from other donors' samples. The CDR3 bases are TGTGCCTGGAGAGCCACGGGGAACACTGAAGCTTTCTTT. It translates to CAWRATGNTEAFF.